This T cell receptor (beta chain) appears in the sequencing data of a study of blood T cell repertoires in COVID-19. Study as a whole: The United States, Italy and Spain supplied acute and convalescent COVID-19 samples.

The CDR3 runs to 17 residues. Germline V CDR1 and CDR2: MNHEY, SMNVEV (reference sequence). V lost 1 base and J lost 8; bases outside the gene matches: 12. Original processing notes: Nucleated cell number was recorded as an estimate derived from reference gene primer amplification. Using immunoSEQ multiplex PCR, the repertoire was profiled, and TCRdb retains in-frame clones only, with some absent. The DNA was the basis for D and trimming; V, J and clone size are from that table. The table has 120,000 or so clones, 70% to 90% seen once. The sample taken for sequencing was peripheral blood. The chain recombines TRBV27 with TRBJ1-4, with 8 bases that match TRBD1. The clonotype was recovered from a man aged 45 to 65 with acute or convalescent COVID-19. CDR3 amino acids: CASSLLGLTGVTEKLFF. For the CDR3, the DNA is TGTGCCAGCAGTTTATTGGGATTGACAGGGGTGACGGAAAAACTGTTTTTT.